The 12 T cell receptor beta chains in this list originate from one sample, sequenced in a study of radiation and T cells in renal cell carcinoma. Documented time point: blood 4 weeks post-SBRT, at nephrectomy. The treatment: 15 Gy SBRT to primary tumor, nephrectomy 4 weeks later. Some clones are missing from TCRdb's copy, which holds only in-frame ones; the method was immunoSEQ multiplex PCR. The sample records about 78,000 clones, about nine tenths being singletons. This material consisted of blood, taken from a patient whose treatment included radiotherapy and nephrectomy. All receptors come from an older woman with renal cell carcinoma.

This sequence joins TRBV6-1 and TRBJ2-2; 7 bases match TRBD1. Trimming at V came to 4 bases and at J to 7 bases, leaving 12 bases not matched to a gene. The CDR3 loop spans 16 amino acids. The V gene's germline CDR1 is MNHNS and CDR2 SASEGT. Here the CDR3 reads CASSGPTGSKGGELFF. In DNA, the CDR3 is TGTGCCAGCAGTGGCCCGACAGGGAGTAAGGGCGGGGAGCTGTTTTTT.

CDR3 in DNA: TGCGCCAGCAGCTCCACTAGCGGGGGTCACAATGAGCAGTTCTTC. Translation: CASSSTSGGHNEQFF. The chain links TRBV5-1 to TRBJ2-1, with 11 bases that match TRBD2. The CDR3 is 15 amino acids. The ends lost 3 bases at V and 5 bases at J; junction bases unmatched: 4. The germline gives CDR1 SGHRS, CDR2 YFSETQ. Full variable domain (missing parts from reference TRBV5-1 and TRBJ2-1): KAGVTQTPRYLIKTRGQQVTLSCSPISGHRSVSWYQQTPGQGLQFLFEYFSETQRNKGNFPGRFSGRQFSNSRSEMNVSTLELGDSALYLCASSSTSGGHNEQFFGPGTRLTVL.

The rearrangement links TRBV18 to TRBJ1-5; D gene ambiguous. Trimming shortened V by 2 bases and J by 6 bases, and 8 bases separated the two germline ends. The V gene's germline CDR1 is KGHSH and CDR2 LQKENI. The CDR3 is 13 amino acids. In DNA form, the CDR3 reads TGTGCCAGCTCACCAGGATTAGGTCAGCCCCAGCATTTT. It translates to CASSPGLGQPQHF.

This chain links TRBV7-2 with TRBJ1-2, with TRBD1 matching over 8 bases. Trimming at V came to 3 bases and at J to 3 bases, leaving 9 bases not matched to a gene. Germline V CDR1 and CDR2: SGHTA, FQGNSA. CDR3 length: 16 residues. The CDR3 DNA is TGTGCCAGCAGCTTCCAGGGACAGGCGCCTCACTATGGCTACACCTTC. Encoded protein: CASSFQGQAPHYGYTF. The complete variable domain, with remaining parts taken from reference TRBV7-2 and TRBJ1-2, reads GAGVSQSPSNKVTEKGKDVELRCDPISGHTALYWYRQSLGQGLEFLIYFQGNSAPDKSGLPSDRFSAERTGGSVSTLTIQRTQQEDSAVYLCASSFQGQAPHYGYTFGSGTRLTVV.

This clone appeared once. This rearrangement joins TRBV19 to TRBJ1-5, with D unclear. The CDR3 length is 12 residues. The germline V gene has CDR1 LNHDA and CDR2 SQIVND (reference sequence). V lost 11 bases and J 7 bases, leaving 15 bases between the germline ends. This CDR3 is CAARGSGQPQHF. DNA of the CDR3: TGTGCCGCAAGAGGGTCGGGGCAGCCCCAGCATTTT.

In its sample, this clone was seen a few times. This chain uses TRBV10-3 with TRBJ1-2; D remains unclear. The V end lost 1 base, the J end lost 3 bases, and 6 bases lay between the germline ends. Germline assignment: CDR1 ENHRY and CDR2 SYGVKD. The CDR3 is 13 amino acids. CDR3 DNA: TGTGCCATCAGTGAGTACCGGGACTATGGCTACACCTTC. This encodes CAISEYRDYGYTF.

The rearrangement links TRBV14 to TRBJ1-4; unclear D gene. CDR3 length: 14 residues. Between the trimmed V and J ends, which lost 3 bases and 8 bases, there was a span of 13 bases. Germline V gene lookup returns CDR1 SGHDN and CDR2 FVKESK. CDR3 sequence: CASSQRVEGEKLFF. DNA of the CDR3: TGTGCCAGCAGCCAGCGGGTTGAGGGAGAAAAACTGTTTTTT.

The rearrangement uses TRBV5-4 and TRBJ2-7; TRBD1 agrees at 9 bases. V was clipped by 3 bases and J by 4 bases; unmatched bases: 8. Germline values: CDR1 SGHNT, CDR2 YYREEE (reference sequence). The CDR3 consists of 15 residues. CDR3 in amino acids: CASSSLRDRVYEQYF. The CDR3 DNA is TGTGCCAGCAGCTCACTACGGGACAGGGTATACGAGCAGTACTTC.

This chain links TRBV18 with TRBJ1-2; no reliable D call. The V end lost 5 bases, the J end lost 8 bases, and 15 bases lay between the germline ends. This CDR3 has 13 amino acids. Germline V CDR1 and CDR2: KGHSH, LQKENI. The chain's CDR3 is CASSKDPPQGYTF. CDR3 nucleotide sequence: TGTGCCAGCTCAAAAGACCCTCCCCAAGGCTACACCTTC.

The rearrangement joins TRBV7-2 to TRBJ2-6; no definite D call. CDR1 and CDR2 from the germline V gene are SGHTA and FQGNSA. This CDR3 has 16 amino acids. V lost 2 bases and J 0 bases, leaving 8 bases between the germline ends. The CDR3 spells CASSLSSSSGANVLTF. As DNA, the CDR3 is TGTGCCAGCAGCTTAAGTTCCAGCTCTGGGGCCAACGTCCTGACTTTC.

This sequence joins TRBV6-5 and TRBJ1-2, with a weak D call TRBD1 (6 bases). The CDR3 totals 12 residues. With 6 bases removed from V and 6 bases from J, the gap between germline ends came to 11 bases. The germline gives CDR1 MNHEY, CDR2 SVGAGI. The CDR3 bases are TGTGCCAGCAGCAGAGGGGGGAATGGCTACACCTTC. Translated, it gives CASSRGGNGYTF.

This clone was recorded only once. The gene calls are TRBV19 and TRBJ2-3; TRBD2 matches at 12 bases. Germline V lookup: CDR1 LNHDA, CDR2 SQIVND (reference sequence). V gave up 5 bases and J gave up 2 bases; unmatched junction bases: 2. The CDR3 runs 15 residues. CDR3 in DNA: TGTGCCAGTAGTTCTAGCGGGGGGGTCACAGATACGCAGTATTTT. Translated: CASSSSGGVTDTQYF.